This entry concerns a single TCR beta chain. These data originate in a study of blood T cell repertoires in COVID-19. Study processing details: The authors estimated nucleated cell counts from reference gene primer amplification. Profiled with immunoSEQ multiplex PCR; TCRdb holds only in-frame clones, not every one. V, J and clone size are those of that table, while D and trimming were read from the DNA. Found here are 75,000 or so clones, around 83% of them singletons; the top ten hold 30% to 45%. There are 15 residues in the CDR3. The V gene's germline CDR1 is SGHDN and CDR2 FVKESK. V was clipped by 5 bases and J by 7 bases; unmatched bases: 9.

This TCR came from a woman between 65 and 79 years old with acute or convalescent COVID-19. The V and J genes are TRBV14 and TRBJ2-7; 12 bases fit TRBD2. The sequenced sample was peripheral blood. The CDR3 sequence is CASSSRLAGAGEQYF. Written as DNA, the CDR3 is TGTGCCAGCAGCTCCCGACTAGCGGGAGCAGGGGAGCAGTACTTC.